This paragraph covers one TCR beta chain sequence. Its binding antigen is unknown. Base qualities are missing; no much larger clone stands one base away. Between the V and J ends, shortened by 0 bases and 5 bases respectively, the junction contains 6 bases. From cysteine to phenylalanine, the CDR3 is 13 amino acids long. The DNA shown is the 39-base CDR3, in frame from base 1. Looking up the germline V gene (reference sequence) yields CDR1 LGHDT and CDR2 YNNKEL. The entry originates in a study of T cell responses to AZD1222 COVID-19 vaccine (TCRdb year 2021). In terms of the full investigation: AZD1222 recipients given second doses at about 4 weeks or at about 12 weeks were pooled, since spike-specific TCR depth and breadth were not found to differ between the two schedules. Enrollment into the trials was organized by age into subgroups of 18-55, 56-69 and 70-plus years, and those subgroups contained roughly 160, 29 and 62 TCR-sequenced participants, respectively. A total of approximately 250 trial participants underwent TCR sequencing, of whom nearly 210 had received two doses of AZD1222 and 26 had received two doses of the MenACWY control vaccine. What the study reported, not specific to this receptor: Most participants were white British and females outnumbered males, and the authors suggested that clonal diversity may have been underestimated. Reportedly, almost half of the unique spike-specific TCRs recognized epitopes lying outside the regions that are mutated in the B.1.351 and B.1.1.7 variants. In the small 56-69-year group, the increase in depth fell short of significance, most likely because of low power. Vaccine-associated CD4 TCRs spanned the whole spike protein, with dominant responses in regions 160-218 and 743-854. A significant rise in spike-specific TCR breadth and depth was observed after two AZD1222 doses relative to day 0 and relative to MenACWY recipients. Conclusions about previously exposed vaccinees are limited, since just a handful of AZD1222 recipients were seropositive for SARS-CoV-2 at baseline. Because no day 14 peak-response samples were available, repertoires were characterized only after the peak T cell response.

The CDR3 regions of human TCRbeta chains were analyzed by immunosequencing. From the authors' description of their analysis: TCRs in the repertoires were compared against a reference library of SARS-CoV-2-specific TCRs that had been generated with the MIRA antigen-specificity platform. Breadth was defined as the fraction of unique TCRs that were SARS-CoV-2-associated, and depth was defined as the fraction of total T cells that were SARS-CoV-2-associated. Using the MIRA data, every spike-specific TCR was mapped to the spike region that the TCR reacted to and assigned to either a CD4 or a CD8 class. Log10-transformed breadth and depth values were compared by one-way ANOVA with Sidak's multiple comparisons tests. What TCRdb holds here is the immuneACCESS table cut down to in-frame rearrangements. Part of the clones is not present; checked against another copy, under half of the missing clones reflect an unresolved V gene, and the others are unexplained. V and J calls plus clone size are reproduced from that table; the DNA served to infer D and trimming. The sample table lists about 130,000 clones, approximately 88% of them with a count of one. The biggest ten clones account for around 6% of the sample.

Per the publication, the time point label means: baseline before first vaccination. The vaccinee samples were drawn from two UK trials, COV001 and COV002, one of which was a single-blind randomized controlled phase 2/3 trial testing AZD1222 (ChAdOx1 nCoV-19) in healthy adults. For TCRbeta chain sequencing, PBMC samples were collected from trial participants at day 0 and at day 28 after the second dose. Recombination linked TRBV3-1 (or the pseudogene TRBV3-2) to TRBJ2-3, and perhaps TRBD2 as D gene, on 5 matching bases. The specimen comprised peripheral blood, sampled on day 0 of AZD1222 vaccination. The TCR comes from an adult in good health. The DNA sequence follows: TGTGCCAGCAGCCAAGATGGGAGAGATACGCAGTATTTT. Its coded protein is CASSQDGRDTQYF.